The clone carrying this T cell receptor (beta chain) was observed a few times. The target antigen is unknown. This sample is part of a study of identical twins. Study conclusions and caveats: The study found weaker excess twin sharing in beta out-of-frame sequences.

After template switching added a universal primer site, the resulting cDNA carried unique molecular identifiers. TCRdb analysed the 5' RACE reads with MiXCR anew, one entry per CDR3 protein. The sample includes some 1,700,000 distinct CDR3 sequences, under 35% of them seen just once. Germline values: CDR1 SGDLS, CDR2 YYNGEE. Trimming removed 1 base from V and 3 bases from J, with 13 bases in between. The CDR3 contains 15 residues. The specimen sequenced was cord blood. This chain links TRBV9 with TRBJ1-2; TRBD1 might be the D (5 bases). The receptor's source is a newborn girl in good health. Here the CDR3 reads CASSVWDGSDYGYTF. CDR3 nucleotide sequence: TGTGCCAGCAGCGTATGGGACGGTTCCGACTATGGCTACACCTTC.